The next 27 T cell receptor beta chains were all read from a single sample in a study of blood T cells in healthy people across ages. Through a sample-barcoded 5' primer and a J-beta primer mix, a second PCR was run for roughly 6 to 11 cycles. Each CDR3 protein is one row after TCRdb ran MiXCR on the 5' RACE reads. The profile shows roughly 1,700,000 distinct CDR3 sequences, roughly 27% of them singletons. Sequencing was carried out using blood. Every receptor here comes from a woman younger than 45 in good health.

About this clonotype itself: At one end the junction does not follow the germline gene, possibly because of a read error. The V gene is TRBV6-4, the J gene TRBJ2-1; 7 nucleotides match TRBD1. Germline values: CDR1 MRHNA, CDR2 SNTAGT. The CDR3 runs to 13 residues. The CDR3 DNA is TGTGCCAGCAGTGAAGAGACAGGGAATGAGCAGGTCTTC. This codes for CASSEETGNEQVF.

The V call is TRBV5-1, the J call TRBJ1-4; 7 positions agree with TRBD1. Germline values: CDR1 SGHRS, CDR2 YFSETQ. This CDR3 is built from 17 residues. V trimming: 4 bases; J trimming: 4 bases; junction bases outside the gene matches: 13. The CDR3 spells CASSMEPAGQFNEKLFF. The CDR3 nucleotides are TGCGCCAGCAGCATGGAGCCTGCGGGACAGTTTAATGAAAAACTGTTTTTT. The variable domain in full, completed from reference TRBV5-1 and TRBJ1-4, reads KAGVTQTPRYLIKTRGQQVTLSCSPISGHRSVSWYQQTPGQGLQFLFEYFSETQRNKGNFPGRFSGRQFSNSRSEMNVSTLELGDSALYLCASSMEPAGQFNEKLFFGSGTQLSVL.

Worth noting for this clonotype: Sequence at one end of the junction differs from germline and may be a read error. V and J are TRBV15 and TRBJ1-1; D is perhaps TRBD1 (6 bases). The CDR3 length is 13 residues. CDR1 is LNHNV, CDR2 YYDKDF, per germline (reference sequence). CDR3 coding DNA: TGTGCCACCAACAGAGATGGGGCAGGGGAGGCTTTCTTT. Translated, it gives CATNRDGAGEAFF.

The chain uses TRBV18 and TRBJ1-4, with D hard to call. V lost 3 bases, J lost 10 bases, and 12 bases lay in between. The germline CDR1 and CDR2 sequences are KGHSH and LQKENI. This CDR3 has 13 amino acids. The CDR3 loop reads CASSPEENGKLFF. The CDR3, as DNA: TGTGCCAGCTCACCGGAGGAGAACGGAAAACTGTTTTTT.

This clonotype has ten or more counts. The rearrangement links TRBV7-2 to TRBJ2-7; perhaps TRBD2 as D (6 bases). Per the germline V gene, CDR1 is SGHTA and CDR2 is FQGNSA. Trimming stripped 7 bases from V and 10 bases from J, with 14 bases between. This CDR3 contains 11 residues. The CDR3 is CASNSGAHQYF. The DNA of the CDR3 is TGTGCCAGCAACTCGGGAGCCCACCAGTACTTC.

The V and J genes are TRBV3-1 and TRBJ2-5, with D unresolved. V lost 3 bases, J lost 1 base, and 9 bases lay in between. CDR1 and CDR2 from the germline V gene are LGHDT and YNNKEL (reference sequence). This CDR3 has 14 amino acids. CDR3 nucleotide sequence: TGTGCCAGCAGCCACGCACAGATCCAAGAGACCCAGTACTTC. Protein product: CASSHAQIQETQYF.

Turning to this clonotype: A far larger clone is off by one base, so a read error is likely. The J gene is TRBJ2-5, the V gene TRBV7-3; D might be TRBD1 or TRBD2, each matching 7 bases. Germline values: CDR1 SGHTA, CDR2 FQGTGA. The CDR3 sequence is 14 residues long. CDR3: CASSPAGQQETKYF. The CDR3 DNA reads as TGTGCCAGCAGCCCAGCGGGACAGCAAGAGACCAAGTACTTC.

Concerning this clonotype: One junction end disagrees with the germline gene, perhaps due to a read error. The chain has TRBV9 and TRBJ2-5; D not certain. Germline loops: CDR1 SGDLS, CDR2 YYNGEE. The CDR3 runs to 15 residues. CDR3 sequence: CVSSPSVVSGETQYF. CDR3 nucleotides: TGTGTCAGCAGCCCGAGTGTTGTGTCCGGAGAGACCCAGTACTTC.

This clonotype showed up just a few times. This chain joins TRBV5-1 and TRBJ2-5; D unresolved. The V end was cut by 0 bases, the J end by 1 base, with 10 bases between. This CDR3 is 15 amino acids long. CDR1 is SGHRS, CDR2 YFSETQ, per germline. The CDR3 sequence is CASSLVANIQETQYF. The CDR3 DNA reads as TGCGCCAGCAGCTTGGTCGCAAACATCCAAGAGACCCAGTACTTC. Combining the CDR3 with reference TRBV5-1 and TRBJ2-5 gives the whole variable domain KAGVTQTPRYLIKTRGQQVTLSCSPISGHRSVSWYQQTPGQGLQFLFEYFSETQRNKGNFPGRFSGRQFSNSRSEMNVSTLELGDSALYLCASSLVANIQETQYFGPGTRLLVL.

In DNA, the CDR3 is TGCGCCAGCAGCTTGGCCCTCAGGGATTGGGGCAATGAGCAGTTCTTC. It specifies CASSLALRDWGNEQFF. The V call is TRBV5-1, the J call TRBJ2-1; D perhaps matches TRBD1 (5 bases). Germline lookup yields CDR1 SGHRS and CDR2 YFSETQ. The V gene lost 0 bases and the J gene lost 6 bases, with 16 bases spanning the gap. This CDR3 contains 16 residues.

There are many counts of this clonotype. The chain has TRBV6-5 and TRBJ1-2, with no clear D. There are 12 residues in the CDR3. Germline V lookup: CDR1 MNHEY, CDR2 SVGAGI. Trimming left V 6 bases short and J 3 bases short, with 8 bases between. This CDR3 reads CASRGLDYGYTF. DNA for the CDR3: TGTGCCAGCAGGGGGTTGGACTATGGCTACACCTTC.

This clonotype was seen at least ten times. V and J are TRBV6-1 and TRBJ2-7; 9 bases fit TRBD1. Germline assignment: CDR1 MNHNS and CDR2 SASEGT. V was pared by 6 bases and J by 2 bases, with 2 bases of the junction left unmatched. CDR3 size: 13 residues. The CDR3 nucleotides read TGTGCCAGCAGGGACAGGGGAGCCTACGAGCAGTACTTC. Its protein product is CASRDRGAYEQYF.

The chain uses TRBV7-9 and TRBJ1-6; D might be TRBD1 (6 bases). V lost 1 base, J lost 7 bases, and 11 bases lay in between. Germline CDR1 and CDR2: SEHNR and FQNEAQ (reference sequence). The CDR3 loop spans 15 amino acids. Here the CDR3 reads CASSLGSGANSPLHF. For the CDR3, the DNA is TGTGCCAGCAGCTTAGGATCGGGGGCCAATTCACCCCTCCACTTT.

The V and J genes are TRBV5-1 and TRBJ2-7; D not certain. This CDR3 is built from 11 residues. Per the germline V gene, CDR1 is SGHRS and CDR2 is YFSETQ. Trimming took 7 bases from V and 5 from J, leaving 10 bases between them. CDR3 protein: CASGSSHEQYF. DNA for the CDR3: TGCGCCAGCGGATCGTCCCACGAGCAGTACTTC.

This clonotype has a handful of counts. The junction departs from germline at one end; a sequencing error may be responsible. The J gene is TRBJ2-7, the V gene TRBV5-1; D is perhaps TRBD2 (5 bases). This CDR3 has 14 residues. Germline V gives CDR1 SGHRS, CDR2 YFSETQ. The CDR3 nucleotides read TGCGTCAGCAGCTTGGGGTGGGGAGATTACGAGCAGTACTTC. Its translation is CVSSLGWGDYEQYF. Full variable domain (outside the CDR3, taken from reference TRBV5-1 and TRBJ2-7): KAGVTQTPRYLIKTRGQQVTLSCSPISGHRSVSWYQQTPGQGLQFLFEYFSETQRNKGNFPGRFSGRQFSNSRSEMNVSTLELGDSALYLCVSSLGWGDYEQYFGPGTRLTVT.

This chain connects TRBV18 to TRBJ2-5, with D perhaps TRBD2 (6 bases). V was cut by 0 bases and J by 2 bases, with 7 bases left in between. Per germline, CDR1 KGHSH and CDR2 LQKENI. The CDR3 contains 14 residues. The CDR3 loop is CASSPPAGQETQYF. The CDR3 DNA reads TGTGCCAGCTCACCACCAGCGGGTCAAGAGACCCAGTACTTC.

V gene TRBV6-4 combines with J gene TRBJ2-3, with D unclear. V dropped 2 bases and J dropped 2 bases, with 8 bases sitting between them. Germline CDR1 MRHNA, CDR2 SNTAGT. The CDR3 sequence is 14 residues long. The CDR3 DNA follows: TGTGCCAGCAGTGACAGTATGGCCACAGATACGCAGTATTTT. Translating it yields CASSDSMATDTQYF.

This clonotype has only a few counts. This chain joins TRBV7-2 and TRBJ1-2; D not certain. Germline V gene sequence: CDR1 SGHTA, CDR2 FQGNSA. The CDR3 totals 14 residues. Between the trimmed V and J ends, which lost 8 bases and 4 bases, there was a span of 17 bases. DNA of the CDR3: TGTGCCAGCGCCTCAGGCGGCAATGGCTATGGCTACACCTTC. Its protein is CASASGGNGYGYTF.

This clonotype was recorded many times. The rearrangement joins TRBV6-6 to TRBJ2-7; the match to TRBD2 covers 13 bases. Germline V gives CDR1 MNHNY, CDR2 SVGAGI (reference sequence). The CDR3 has 18 amino acids. V trimming: 2 bases; J trimming: 6 bases; junction bases outside the gene matches: 13. CDR3 sequence reads: CASSYRAPLAGGPIEQYF. The CDR3, as DNA: TGTGCCAGCAGTTACAGGGCTCCACTAGCGGGAGGGCCCATCGAGCAGTACTTC.

This clonotype was recorded a few times. Sequence at one end of the junction differs from germline and may be a read error. The chain couples TRBV29-1 to TRBJ1-2; D is ambiguous. The CDR3 has 14 amino acids. The germline V gene has CDR1 SQVTM and CDR2 ANQGSEA. The DNA of the CDR3 is TGCAGCGTTGAAGATCGTCCCAGCGACTATGACTACACCTTC. This encodes CSVEDRPSDYDYTF.

There are a few counts of this clonotype. An end of the junction differs from the germline gene, which may be a read error. V and J are TRBV6-5 and TRBJ2-1, with D uncertain. The CDR3 has 13 amino acids. CDR1 and CDR2 (germline): MNHEY, SVGAGI. This CDR3 reads CTSSYSIVNEQFF. CDR3 coding DNA: TGTACCAGCAGTTACTCGATTGTCAATGAGCAGTTCTTC.

The chain recombines TRBV6-2 or TRBV6-3 with TRBJ2-1; 13 nucleotides line up with TRBD2. The CDR3 consists of 18 residues. The germline V gene encodes CDR1 MNHEY and CDR2 SVGEGT. With V trimmed by 6 bases and J by 8 bases, 16 bases remained unmatched. The CDR3 reads CASSVGTSGIFTVYEQFF. In DNA, the CDR3 is TGTGCCAGCAGCGTCGGGACTAGCGGGATTTTTACGGTGTATGAGCAGTTCTTC.

The gene calls are TRBV6-2 or TRBV6-3 and TRBJ2-1; TRBD1 or TRBD2 may be the D gene (5 bases each). The CDR3 totals 15 residues. Germline V gene sequence: CDR1 MNHEY, CDR2 SVGEGT. V dropped 6 bases and J dropped 5 bases, with 17 bases sitting between them. The CDR3 DNA reads TGTGCCAGCAGCCGCTCCGGGGCCACCAACAATGAGCAGTTCTTC. This translates into CASSRSGATNNEQFF.

Concerning this clonotype itself: This could be a read error, since a much larger clone is one nucleotide away. This chain joins TRBV12-3 or TRBV12-4 and TRBJ2-3, with D perhaps matching TRBD1 (6 bases). The CDR3 is 15 amino acids. V lost 6 bases and J 4 bases, leaving 17 bases between the germline ends. In nucleotides, the CDR3 is TGTGCCAGCAGCCCCCGGACAGCCCGCGCAGATACGCAGTATTTT. Translation: CASSPRTARADTQYF.

In regard to this clonotype: This may be a read error, as it is one base from a much larger clone. The chain is built from TRBV10-3 and TRBJ2-4; maybe TRBD2 (6 bases). The end of the DNA is better explained by TRBJ2-7, so the J call may be wrong. Per germline, CDR1 ENHRY and CDR2 SYGVKD. The CDR3 spans 13 residues. The CDR3 sequence: CAIVNGDFYEQYF. Written as DNA, the CDR3 is TGTGCCATCGTAAACGGGGACTTCTACGAGCAGTACTTC.

This chain joins TRBV7-2 and TRBJ2-3; TRBD2 is a possible D gene (6 bases). The CDR3 is 14 amino acids. CDR1 is SGHTA, CDR2 FQGNSA, per germline. The CDR3 DNA is TGTGGTACACGATCGGGAGTGGGCACAGATACGCAGTATTTT. This sequence encodes CGTRSGVGTDTQYF.

This clonotype was picked up a small number of times. This chain connects TRBV24-1 to TRBJ2-1; perhaps TRBD2 as D (6 bases). The CDR3 is made up of 17 amino acids. In germline, CDR1 is KGHDR, CDR2 SFDVKD. V lost 2 bases and J 0 bases, leaving 13 bases between the germline ends. CDR3 amino acids: CATSDSTGTHSYNEQFF. The DNA for the CDR3 is TGTGCCACCAGTGATTCAACCGGGACTCACTCCTACAATGAGCAGTTCTTC.